This T cell receptor (beta chain) was profiled in a study of blood T cell repertoires in COVID-19. Across the study: Acute and convalescent COVID-19 specimens originated in the United States, Italy and Spain. Sample material is recorded as cDNA or gDNA derived from T cells, B-cell-depleted T cells, or PBMCs.

Per the study methods: Reference gene primer amplification in the assay estimated nucleated cell counts. Produced via immunoSEQ multiplex PCR; TCRdb's table is partial and in-frame only. The V and J calls and clone size come from that table; D and trimming were worked out from the DNA. The data contain a few hundred thousand clones, more than 80% of them singletons. Looked up from germline, CDR1 is MNHNY and CDR2 is SVGAGI (reference sequence). This CDR3 comprises 14 residues. Trimming left V 2 bases short and J 8 bases short, with 15 bases between. Specimen: peripheral blood. The gene calls are TRBV6-6 and TRBJ1-2; a weak D match, TRBD1 (5 bases). This receptor was taken from a man in his forties with acute or convalescent COVID-19. The CDR3, as DNA: TGTGCCAGCAGTTACCTCAGAGGACATAACGGCTACACCTTC. Translation: CASSYLRGHNGYTF.